These 18 T cell receptor beta chains were all obtained from the same sample, sequenced in a study of cytomegalovirus exposure and HLA in healthy donors. Use of 60 Vbeta and 13 Jbeta primers characterized the PCR. Using immunoSEQ multiplex PCR, the repertoire was profiled, and TCRdb retains in-frame clones only, with some absent. The data show some 200,000 clones, with about 81% seen just once and less than 3% held by the top ten. What was sequenced was PBMCs. These TCRs come from a woman in her thirties or forties in good health and CMV-seronegative.

The chain recombines TRBV4-1 with TRBJ2-3; 10 nucleotides match TRBD1. This CDR3 has 18 amino acids. With 4 bases clipped from V and 4 bases from J, the junction kept 14 bases outside the gene matches. The V gene's germline CDR1 is MGHRA and CDR2 YSYEKL. This chain's CDR3 is CASSPTSGTGVLADTQYF. Here the CDR3 DNA reads TGCGCCAGCAGCCCCACTTCCGGGACAGGGGTGCTAGCAGATACGCAGTATTTT.

This clone was recorded once. The CDR3 sequence: CASSKTRGTQYNEQFF. In DNA form, the CDR3 reads TGCGCCAGCAGCAAAACTCGGGGGACCCAATACAATGAGCAGTTCTTC. The rearrangement uses TRBV5-1 and TRBJ2-1, with D possibly matching TRBD2 (6 bases). V was shortened by 4 bases and J by 4 bases, with 18 bases between the two germline ends. Germline-derived CDR1 and CDR2 are SGHRS and YFSETQ. CDR3 length: 16 residues.

The V gene is TRBV5-1, the J gene TRBJ2-3; D may be TRBD1 (6 bases). Germline V gene lookup returns CDR1 SGHRS and CDR2 YFSETQ. The CDR3 loop spans 15 amino acids. The V end was cut by 1 base, the J end by 2 bases, with 11 bases between. In nucleotides, the CDR3 is TGCGCCAGCAGCTTGACAGGGTTCGACACAGATACGCAGTATTTT. Translation: CASSLTGFDTDTQYF.

This clone was recorded only once. The rearrangement uses TRBV30 and TRBJ1-4; D possibly corresponds to TRBD1 (5 bases). CDR3 size: 14 residues. V was cut by 0 bases and J by 5 bases, with 10 bases left in between. In germline, CDR1 is GTSNPN, CDR2 SVGIG (reference sequence). The CDR3 DNA sequence: TGTGCCTGGAGTGTCGGGGAGGGGAATGAAAAACTGTTTTTT. Translation: CAWSVGEGNEKLFF.

V is TRBV4-1 and J is TRBJ1-1, with D unresolved. The germline gives CDR1 MGHRA, CDR2 YSYEKL. V was trimmed by 0 bases and J by 0 bases, leaving 5 bases between them. The CDR3 is 14 residues long. CDR3 in DNA: TGCGCCAGCAGCCAAGATCCAGTGAACACTGAAGCTTTCTTT. The encoded protein is CASSQDPVNTEAFF.

This rearrangement joins TRBV20-1 to TRBJ1-2, with D maybe TRBD1 (6 bases). The CDR3 has 9 amino acids. With 4 bases removed from V and 12 bases from J, the gap between germline ends came to 9 bases. Germline V gives CDR1 DFQATT, CDR2 SNEGSKA (reference sequence). CDR3 sequence (DNA): TGCAGTGCTATGGGGGCAGACACCTTC. The encoded protein is CSAMGADTF.

This clone occurred a few times. The junction does not match germline at one end; this may be a read error. The chain is built from TRBV10-2 and TRBJ2-5; TRBD1 aligns across 8 bases. Per the germline V gene, CDR1 is WSHSY and CDR2 is SAAADI. This CDR3 is 14 amino acids long. The CDR3 region is CASSEDRGQGTQYF. The CDR3 region has the DNA TGCGCCAGCAGTGAGGACAGGGGACAAGGGACCCAGTACTTC.

The genes are TRBV19 and TRBJ1-2; D remains unclear. Germline assignment: CDR1 LNHDA and CDR2 SQIVND (reference sequence). Trimming cost V 5 bases and J 2 bases, with 12 bases left between them. The CDR3 has 14 amino acids. CDR3 coding DNA: TGTGCCAGTAGTCTATCAACAGCCAACTATGGCTACACCTTC. Protein sequence: CASSLSTANYGYTF.

The rearrangement joins TRBV18 to TRBJ1-2; D unresolved. There are 15 residues in the CDR3. Germline CDR1 is KGHSH and CDR2 is LQKENI. Trimming cost V 4 bases and J 2 bases, with 14 bases left between them. This CDR3 reads CASSQYAVANYGYTF. As DNA, the CDR3 is TGTGCCAGCTCACAGTACGCGGTAGCCAACTATGGCTACACCTTC.

The chain employs TRBV7-3 and TRBJ1-2; D perhaps matches TRBD1 (5 bases). The CDR3 is made up of 13 amino acids. Trimming pared 5 bases from V and 7 bases from J, leaving 14 bases between. Germline V gene data show CDR1 as SGHTA and CDR2 as FQGTGA. This CDR3 reads CASSPGGPGGYTF. The CDR3, as DNA: TGTGCCAGCAGCCCCGGGGGTCCGGGTGGCTACACCTTC.

V usage is TRBV28 and J usage is TRBJ1-2; D remains unclear. Per germline, CDR1 MDHEN and CDR2 SYDVKM. The CDR3 sequence is 13 residues long. V was trimmed by 3 bases and J by 7 bases, leaving 12 bases between them. The CDR3, as DNA: TGTGCCAGCAGTTTCACCGGGATCGGTGGCTACACCTTC. This gives the protein CASSFTGIGGYTF.

V and J are TRBV6-4 and TRBJ2-1; 7 bases fit TRBD1. With 5 bases clipped from V and 7 bases from J, the junction kept 5 bases outside the gene matches. The V gene's germline CDR1 is MRHNA and CDR2 SNTAGT. The CDR3 totals 13 residues. This chain's CDR3 is CASSPTRGNEQFF. The DNA for the CDR3 is TGTGCCAGCAGTCCAACCAGGGGGAATGAGCAGTTCTTC.

In this sample, this clone turned up a few times. This chain uses TRBV19 with TRBJ1-2; 7 bases match TRBD1. Trimming removed 6 bases from V and 6 bases from J; junction bases left unmatched: 7. Per germline, CDR1 LNHDA and CDR2 SQIVND (reference sequence). This CDR3 comprises 13 residues. This CDR3 reads CASREQGTHGYTF. The DNA for the CDR3 is TGTGCCAGTAGAGAACAGGGGACTCATGGCTACACCTTC.

This clone appeared once. The rearrangement uses TRBV11-2 and TRBJ1-1; TRBD1 matches 8 bases. V was clipped by 5 bases and J by 6 bases; unmatched bases: 11. The CDR3 runs 15 residues. Germline CDR1 SGHAT, CDR2 FQNNGV. CDR3 sequence (DNA): TGTGCCAGCAGCGGGGTAAACAGGGGGATGCCTGAAGCTTTCTTT. Its protein product is CASSGVNRGMPEAFF. The full variable domain, completed using reference TRBV11-2 and TRBJ1-1, is EAGVAQSPRYKIIEKRQSVAFWCNPISGHATLYWYQQILGQGPKLLIQFQNNGVVDDSQLPKDRFSAERLKGVDSTLKIQPAKLEDSAVYLCASSGVNRGMPEAFFGQGTRLTVV.

V is TRBV7-2 and J is TRBJ2-7; 10 bases fit TRBD2. The CDR3 totals 16 residues. V lost 5 bases and J lost 6; bases outside the gene matches: 13. The germline gives CDR1 SGHTA, CDR2 FQGNSA. This CDR3 is CASSRPGLAGVREQYF. The CDR3 region has the DNA TGTGCCAGCAGCAGGCCGGGCCTAGCGGGAGTACGCGAGCAGTACTTC.

The chain has TRBV4-2 and TRBJ1-1; 8 bases match TRBD1. Germline lookup yields CDR1 LGHNA and CDR2 YNFKEQ. J lost 6 bases, V lost 3 bases, and 3 bases had no gene match. CDR3 length: 13 amino acids. This CDR3 reads CASSQGQVAEAFF. DNA for the CDR3: TGTGCCAGCAGCCAGGGACAGGTGGCTGAAGCTTTCTTT.

V is TRBV6-5 and J is TRBJ1-5; 8 bases agree with TRBD1. CDR1 and CDR2 from the germline V gene are MNHEY and SVGAGI. The CDR3 has 14 residues. V lost 5 bases, J lost 7 bases, and 7 bases stayed unmatched. The CDR3 DNA is TGTGCCAGCAGTCACGGGACAGGTGAACAGCCCCAGCATTTT. Its translation: CASSHGTGEQPQHF.

This sequence joins TRBV6-1 and TRBJ2-7; weak D call: TRBD1 (6 bases). CDR1 MNHNS and CDR2 SASEGT come from the germline V gene. Trimming shortened V by 10 bases and J by 4 bases, and 17 bases separated the two germline ends. This CDR3 spans 13 amino acids. Written as DNA, the CDR3 is TGTGCCACCACAGGGCCACATTCTTACGAGCAGTACTTC. Translation gives CATTGPHSYEQYF.